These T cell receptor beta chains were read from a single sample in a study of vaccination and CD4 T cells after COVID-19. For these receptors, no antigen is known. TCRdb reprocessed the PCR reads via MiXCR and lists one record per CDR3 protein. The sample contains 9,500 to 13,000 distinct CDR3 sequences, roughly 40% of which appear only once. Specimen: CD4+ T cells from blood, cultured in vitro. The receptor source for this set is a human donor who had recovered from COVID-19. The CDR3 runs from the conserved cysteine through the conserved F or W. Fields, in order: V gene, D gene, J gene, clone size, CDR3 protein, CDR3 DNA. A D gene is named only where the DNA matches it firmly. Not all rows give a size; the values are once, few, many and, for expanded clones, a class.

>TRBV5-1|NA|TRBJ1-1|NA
CASSLDSPVNTEAFF
TGCGCCAGCAGCTTGGACAGCCCTGTGAACACTGAAGCTTTCTTT
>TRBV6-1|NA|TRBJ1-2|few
CASSRRQLNLYGYTF
TGTGCCAGCAGTAGGCGACAACTGAATCTCTATGGCTACACCTTC
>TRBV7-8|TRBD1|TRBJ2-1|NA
CASSPPPGQGRNEQFF
TGTGCCAGCAGCCCGCCCCCGGGACAGGGGAGGAATGAGCAGTTCTTC
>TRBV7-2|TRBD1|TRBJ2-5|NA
CASSLMRTGGETQYF
TGTGCCAGCAGCTTAATGCGGACAGGGGGAGAGACCCAGTACTTC
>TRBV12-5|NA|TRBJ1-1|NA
CASGLRVSGTDNTEAFF
TGTGCTAGTGGTTTAAGGGTTTCCGGGACTGATAACACTGAAGCTTTCTTT
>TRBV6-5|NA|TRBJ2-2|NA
CASSYSMASSGPAGELFF
TGTGCCAGCAGTTACTCTATGGCTAGCTCAGGACCTGCCGGGGAGCTGTTTTTT
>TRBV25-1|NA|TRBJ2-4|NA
CASSETTKNIQYF
TGTGCCAGCAGTGAAACAACCAAAAACATTCAGTACTTC
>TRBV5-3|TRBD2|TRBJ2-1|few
CARSLCGGDYNEQFF
TGTGCCAGAAGCTTGTGCGGGGGGGACTACAATGAGCAGTTCTTC
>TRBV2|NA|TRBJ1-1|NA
CASSEVVGRNTEAFF
TGTGCCAGCAGTGAAGTAGTGGGGCGAAACACTGAAGCTTTCTTT
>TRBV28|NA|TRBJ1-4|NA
CASTSEAGLYRATNEKLFF
TGTGCCAGCACCTCGGAGGCGGGCCTATACCGTGCAACTAATGAAAAACTGTTTTTT
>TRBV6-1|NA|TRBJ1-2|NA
CASSDKGRTNYGYTF
TGTGCCAGCAGTGATAAGGGCAGGACTAACTATGGCTACACCTTC
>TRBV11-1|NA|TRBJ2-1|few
CASSRVRGNEQFF
TGTGCCAGCAGCCGCGTTCGGGGGAATGAGCAGTTCTTC
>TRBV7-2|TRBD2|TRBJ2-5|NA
CASSLVSGGAQETQYF
TGTGCCAGCAGCTTAGTTAGCGGGGGGGCCCAAGAGACCCAGTACTTC
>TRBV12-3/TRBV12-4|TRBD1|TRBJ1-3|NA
CASNSVGQGLPSGNTIYF
TGTGCCAGCAATTCTGTGGGACAGGGGCTTCCCTCTGGAAACACCATATATTTT
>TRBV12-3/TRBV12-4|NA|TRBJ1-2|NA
CASSQQGVYGYTF
TGTGCCAGCAGTCAACAGGGTGTCTATGGCTACACCTTC
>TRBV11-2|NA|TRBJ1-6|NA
CASSHPGSNSPLHF
TGTGCCAGCAGCCACCCGGGGAGTAATTCACCCCTCCACTTT
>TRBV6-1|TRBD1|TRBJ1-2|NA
CASSEAPGGYGYTF
TGTGCCAGCAGTGAAGCGCCAGGGGGATATGGCTACACCTTC
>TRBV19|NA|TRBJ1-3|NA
CASRPGDLSGNTIYF
TGTGCCAGTAGACCCGGGGACCTCTCTGGAAACACCATATATTTT
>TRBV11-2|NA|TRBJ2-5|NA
CASSLSRVGETQYF
TGTGCCAGCAGCTTAAGCAGGGTGGGAGAGACCCAGTACTTC
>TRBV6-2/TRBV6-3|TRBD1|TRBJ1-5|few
CASSYFYFRDREQPQHF
TGTGCCAGCAGTTACTTCTACTTCCGGGACAGGGAACAGCCCCAGCATTTT
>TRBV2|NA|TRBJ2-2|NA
CASRAGTPTGELFF
TGTGCCAGCAGAGCCGGGACACCGACCGGGGAGCTGTTTTTT
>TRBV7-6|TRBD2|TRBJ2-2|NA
CASSFRPSGGGYTGELFF
TGTGCCAGCAGCTTTAGGCCTAGCGGGGGTGGTTACACCGGGGAGCTGTTTTTT
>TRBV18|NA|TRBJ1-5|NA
CASSGSQGSQPQHF
TGTGCCAGCTCGGGGTCGCAGGGAAGTCAGCCCCAGCATTTT
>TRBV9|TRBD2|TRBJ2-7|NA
CASSVDPGTIYYEQYF
TGTGCCAGCAGCGTAGATCCCGGGACTATTTACTACGAGCAGTACTTC
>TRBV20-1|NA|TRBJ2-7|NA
CSARGRSGREQYF
TGCAGTGCTCGTGGCAGGTCAGGACGGGAGCAGTACTTC
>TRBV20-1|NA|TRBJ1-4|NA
CSARSGGGDEKLFF
TGCAGTGCTAGATCCGGGGGGGGCGATGAAAAACTGTTTTTT
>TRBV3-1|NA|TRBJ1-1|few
CASSPPGVKNTEAFF
TGTGCCAGCAGCCCGCCCGGGGTGAAGAACACTGAAGCTTTCTTT
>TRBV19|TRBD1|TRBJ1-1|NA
CASSMRSPVTGAGEAFF
TGTGCCAGTAGTATGAGGTCCCCAGTTACAGGGGCTGGTGAAGCTTTCTTT
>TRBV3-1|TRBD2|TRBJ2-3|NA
CASSQDGTPLAGVPSTDTQYF
TGTGCCAGCAGCCAAGATGGGACCCCCCTAGCGGGGGTTCCTAGCACAGATACGCAGTATTTT
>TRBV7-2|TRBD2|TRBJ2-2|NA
CASSPGLAGAKGTGELFF
TGTGCCAGCAGCCCGGGACTAGCGGGGGCAAAGGGTACCGGGGAGCTGTTTTTT
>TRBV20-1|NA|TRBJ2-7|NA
CSALGNEQYF
TGCAGTGCTTTGGGGAACGAGCAGTACTTC
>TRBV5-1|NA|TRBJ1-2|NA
CASSVRTANNYGYTF
TGCGCCAGCAGCGTGCGGACAGCCAATAACTATGGCTACACCTTC
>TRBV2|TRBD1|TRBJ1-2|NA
CASSEGDRGSGYTF
TGTGCCAGCAGTGAAGGGGACAGGGGGAGTGGCTACACCTTC
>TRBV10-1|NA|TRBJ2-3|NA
CATSFGTDTQYF
TGCGCCACGAGTTTCGGTACAGATACGCAGTATTTT
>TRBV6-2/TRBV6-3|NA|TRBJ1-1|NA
CASSYGGASEAFF
TGTGCCAGCAGTTACGGGGGAGCGTCTGAAGCTTTCTTT
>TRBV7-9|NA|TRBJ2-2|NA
CASSFPKDSIGELFF
TGTGCCAGCTCCTTCCCCAAGGACTCTATCGGGGAGCTGTTTTTT
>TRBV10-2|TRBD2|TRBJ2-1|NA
CASRRTSGGAYEQFF
TGCGCCAGCAGAAGGACTAGCGGGGGGGCGTATGAGCAGTTCTTC
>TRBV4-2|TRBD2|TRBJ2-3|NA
CASSQRTSGGGDTQYF
TGTGCCAGCAGCCAAAGGACTAGCGGGGGGGGAGATACGCAGTATTTT
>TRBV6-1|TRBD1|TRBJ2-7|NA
CASSEGGTGADECF
TGTGCCAGCAGTGAGGGAGGGACAGGGGCTGACGAGTGCTTC
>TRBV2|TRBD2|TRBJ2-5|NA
CASRTGGLAGETQYF
TGTGCCAGCAGAACGGGGGGACTAGCGGGAGAGACCCAGTACTTC
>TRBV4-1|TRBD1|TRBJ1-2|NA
CASSQDGAGGIYGYTF
TGCGCCAGCAGCCAAGATGGGGCAGGGGGCATCTATGGCTACACCTTC
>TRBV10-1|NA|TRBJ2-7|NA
CASRLAGKKNEQYF
TGCGCCAGCAGGCTTGCGGGGAAGAAAAACGAGCAGTACTTC
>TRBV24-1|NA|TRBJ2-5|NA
CATSDGLLETQYF
TGTGCCACCAGTGATGGTCTTTTGGAGACCCAGTACTTC
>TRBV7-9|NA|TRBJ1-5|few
CASSLVRDGGSNQPQHF
TGTGCCAGCAGCTTAGTAAGGGATGGTGGAAGCAATCAGCCCCAGCATTTT
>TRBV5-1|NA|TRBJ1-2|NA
CASSLVGGEGYTF
TGCGCCAGCAGCTTGGTCGGGGGAGAGGGCTACACCTTC